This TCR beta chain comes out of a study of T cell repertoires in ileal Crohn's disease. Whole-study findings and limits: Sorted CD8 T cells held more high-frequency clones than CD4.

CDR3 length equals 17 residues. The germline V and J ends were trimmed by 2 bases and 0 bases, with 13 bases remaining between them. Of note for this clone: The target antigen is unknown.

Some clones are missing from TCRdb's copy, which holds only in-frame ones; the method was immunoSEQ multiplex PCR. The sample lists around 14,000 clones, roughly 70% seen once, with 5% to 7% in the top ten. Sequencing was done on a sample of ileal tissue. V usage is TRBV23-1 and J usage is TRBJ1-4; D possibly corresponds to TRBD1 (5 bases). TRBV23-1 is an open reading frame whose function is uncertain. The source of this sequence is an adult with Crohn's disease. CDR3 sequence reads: CASSQPTDIATNEKLFF. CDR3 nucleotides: TGCGCCAGCAGTCAACCGACAGATATCGCAACTAATGAAAAACTGTTTTTT.